The 32 T cell receptor beta chains reported below all come from one sample, sequenced in a study of CD8 T cells in ankylosing spondylitis. Antigen specificity for these receptors is unknown. General study findings and limits: Seemingly characteristic of ankylosing spondylitis blood was a TCR beta motif consisting of fewer than 10 highly homologous variants.

TCRdb used MiXCR to reprocess the 5' RACE reads, holding one entry per CDR3 protein. The sample carries about 450,000 distinct CDR3 sequences, 25% to 30% recorded once. Sequenced input: blood, either unsorted or a sorted T cell fraction (not recorded which). These receptors all come from a male donor with ankylosing spondylitis.

Many counts were recorded for this clonotype. The genes are TRBV4-2 and TRBJ2-1, with D maybe TRBD2 (5 bases). CDR1 LGHNA and CDR2 YNFKEQ come from the germline V gene. V lost 0 bases to trimming and J lost 4 bases, with 13 bases between them. This CDR3 has 16 amino acids. The CDR3 sequence is CASSQDPASRYNEQFF. The CDR3 DNA reads TGTGCCAGCAGCCAAGATCCGGCTAGCAGGTACAATGAGCAGTTCTTC.

The V call is TRBV7-9, the J call TRBJ1-2; TRBD1 might be the D (5 bases). Germline CDR1 SEHNR, CDR2 FQNEAQ (reference sequence). The CDR3 is 11 amino acids. Trimming stripped 10 bases from V and 5 bases from J, with 11 bases between. The CDR3: CATKGLYGYTF. In nucleotides, the CDR3 is TGTGCCACAAAGGGGTTGTATGGCTACACCTTC.

The table lists this clonotype with many counts. The J gene is TRBJ1-1, the V gene TRBV12-3 or TRBV12-4; TRBD1 is a possible D gene (5 bases). Trimming cost V 1 base and J 1 base, with 7 bases left between them. The length of the CDR3 is 14 residues. As DNA, the CDR3 is TGTGCCAGCAGTTTAGGCAGGGCGAACACTGAAGCTTTCTTT. This codes for CASSLGRANTEAFF.

The V call is TRBV24-1, the J call TRBJ1-5; no firm D call. CDR1 is KGHDR and CDR2 is SFDVKD in the germline V gene. The CDR3 covers 13 residues. The ends were cut back, 4 bases at V and 5 bases at J, with 8 bases in the middle. CDR3 in amino acids: CATSERRDQPQHF. For the CDR3, the DNA is TGTGCCACCAGTGAGCGCCGTGATCAGCCCCAGCATTTT.

This clonotype was seen more than once but under ten times. This chain's CDR3 is CASSPQSGRDTQYF. The DNA of the CDR3 is TGTGCCAGCAGCCCTCAGTCCGGCCGGGATACGCAGTATTTT. This sequence joins TRBV7-9 and TRBJ2-3; no clear D. Trimming removed 5 bases at V and 6 bases at J, with 15 bases between. Germline lookup yields CDR1 SEHNR and CDR2 FQNEAQ (reference sequence). This CDR3 spans 14 amino acids.

This clonotype was seen only a few times. The genes are TRBV3-1 and TRBJ1-1; D not certain. The germline V gene encodes CDR1 LGHDT and CDR2 YNNKEL (reference sequence). V lost 3 bases to trimming and J lost 3 bases, with 8 bases between them. CDR3 size: 13 residues. CDR3 residues: CASSHGSYTEAFF. CDR3 bases: TGTGCCAGCAGCCATGGTTCATACACTGAAGCTTTCTTT.

This clonotype was recorded a few times. The genes are TRBV3-1 and TRBJ1-1; possible D gene TRBD1, 6 bases. This CDR3 is built from 16 residues. Germline V gene sequence: CDR1 LGHDT, CDR2 YNNKEL (reference sequence). The germline V and J ends were trimmed by 0 bases and 4 bases, with 15 bases remaining between them. CDR3: CASSQDGGPRPTEAFF. CDR3 bases: TGTGCCAGCAGCCAAGATGGGGGCCCTAGACCCACTGAAGCTTTCTTT.

The V and J genes are TRBV20-1 and TRBJ2-2; TRBD2 matches 7 bases. The CDR3 contains 15 residues. The germline V gene has CDR1 DFQATT and CDR2 SNEGSKA (reference sequence). J was trimmed by 2 bases and V by 4 bases; bases with no gene match: 7. CDR3: CSATSGELNTGELFF. DNA for the CDR3: TGCAGTGCTACTAGCGGAGAGCTTAACACCGGGGAGCTGTTTTTT.

The chain has TRBV19 and TRBJ1-5; D ambiguous. Deletions cut 8 bases from V and 9 bases from J, with 11 bases between. This CDR3 is 11 amino acids long. Germline-derived CDR1 and CDR2 are LNHDA and SQIVND (reference sequence). The CDR3 loop is CASGNRGPQHF. The CDR3 DNA sequence: TGTGCCAGTGGGAACAGAGGGCCCCAGCATTTT.

The chain carries TRBV5-1 and TRBJ2-7, with TRBD1 as a possible D gene (6 bases). The ends were cut back, 5 bases at V and 3 bases at J, with 15 bases in the middle. This CDR3 comprises 14 residues. Germline lookup yields CDR1 SGHRS and CDR2 YFSETQ. CDR3: CASRIGQYDYEQYF. The CDR3 DNA reads TGCGCCAGCAGGATAGGACAGTACGACTACGAGCAGTACTTC.

The CDR3 sequence is CASSLDSGKNTGELFF. As DNA, the CDR3 is TGTGCCAGCAGCTTAGATAGCGGGAAGAACACCGGGGAGCTGTTTTTT. The chain links TRBV11-3 to TRBJ2-2; 8 positions agree with TRBD2. CDR1 and CDR2 from the germline V gene are SGHNT and YENEEA. Trimming at V came to 0 bases and at J to 1 base, leaving 1 base not matched to a gene. This CDR3 contains 16 residues.

The V call is TRBV20-1, the J call TRBJ2-7, with D hard to call. CDR1 DFQATT and CDR2 SNEGSKA come from the germline V gene (reference sequence). The CDR3 contains 12 residues. The germline V and J ends were trimmed by 5 bases and 2 bases, with 10 bases remaining between them. CDR3 nucleotide sequence: TGCAGTGCTCTTCCCGATCCCTACGAGCAGTACTTC. Translation: CSALPDPYEQYF.

J is TRBJ1-1 and V is TRBV28; TRBD1 is a possible D gene (6 bases). Germline V lookup: CDR1 MDHEN, CDR2 SYDVKM. This CDR3 has 15 amino acids. The V end lost 3 bases, the J end lost 4 bases, and 15 bases lay between the germline ends. The CDR3 reads CASSFHRVMTTEAFF. The CDR3 DNA is TGTGCCAGCAGTTTCCACAGGGTCATGACCACTGAAGCTTTCTTT.

This clonotype has just a few counts. This chain uses TRBV5-1 with TRBJ2-5; no clear D gene. The CDR3 contains 16 residues. Germline V gene sequence: CDR1 SGHRS, CDR2 YFSETQ. With 4 bases removed from V and 7 bases from J, the gap between germline ends came to 23 bases. CDR3 nucleotides: TGCGCCAGCAGCCTTGTTGGGCGGCCCCCAAGTCGGACCCAGTACTTC. It encodes CASSLVGRPPSRTQYF.

The sample holds a few counts of this clonotype. The genes are TRBV30 and TRBJ2-2; D gene unclear. The ends were cut back, 3 bases at V and 1 base at J, with 9 bases in the middle. The CDR3 has 14 amino acids. The germline gives CDR1 GTSNPN, CDR2 SVGIG (reference sequence). The chain's CDR3 is CAWRRLGNTGELFF. Here the CDR3 DNA reads TGTGCCTGGAGAAGGCTGGGGAACACCGGGGAGCTGTTTTTT.

This chain connects TRBV25-1 to TRBJ2-7; a possible D gene is TRBD1 (5 bases). Deletions cut 1 base from V and 6 bases from J, with 10 bases between. The CDR3 loop spans 13 amino acids. The germline gives CDR1 MGHDK, CDR2 SYGVNS. The CDR3 bases are TGTGCCAGCAGTGAATCAGGGTGGGGCGAGCAGTACTTC. It yields the protein CASSESGWGEQYF.

This clonotype was observed at least ten times. V usage is TRBV2 and J usage is TRBJ2-7, with a possible D match to TRBD2 (5 bases). This CDR3 region has 12 residues. Between the trimmed V and J ends, which lost 4 bases and 3 bases, there was a span of 7 bases. CDR1 is SNHLY and CDR2 is FYNNEI in the germline V gene. The CDR3 reads CASSGGVYEQYV. Here the CDR3 DNA reads TGTGCCAGCAGTGGGGGAGTCTACGAGCAGTACGTC.

This chain uses TRBV12-3 or TRBV12-4 with TRBJ1-1; no clear D. The V and J ends lost 3 bases and 5 bases respectively, with 13 bases between them. The CDR3 is 14 residues long. CDR3 amino acids: CASSFWSSVTEAFF. CDR3 DNA sequence: TGTGCCAGCAGTTTCTGGTCCAGTGTGACTGAAGCTTTCTTT.

The chain employs TRBV2 and TRBJ2-1; TRBD2 matches 9 bases. The CDR3 covers 15 residues. The V and J ends lost 5 bases and 7 bases, in that order; junction bases with no gene match: 9. Germline values: CDR1 SNHLY, CDR2 FYNNEI. Here the CDR3 reads CASSYLAGEGNEQFF. The CDR3 DNA reads TGTGCCAGCAGTTACTTAGCGGGAGAAGGGAATGAGCAGTTCTTC. The full variable domain, rest sourced from reference TRBV2 and TRBJ2-1, is EPEVTQTPSHQVTQMGQEVILRCVPISNHLYFYWYRQILGQKVEFLVSFYNNEISEKSEIFDDQFSVERPDGSNFTLKIRSTKLEDSAMYFCASSYLAGEGNEQFFGPGTRLTVL.

The gene calls are TRBV5-1 and TRBJ2-5, with 7 bases aligning to TRBD1. V shed 4 bases, J shed 5 bases, and the junction held 8 bases outside the gene matches. The CDR3 loop spans 14 amino acids. CDR1 and CDR2 (germline): SGHRS, YFSETQ. The CDR3 sequence is CASSGGQYLETQYF. DNA for the CDR3: TGCGCCAGCAGCGGGGGACAGTATCTGGAGACCCAGTACTTC.

The chain couples TRBV3-1 to TRBJ1-4; 7 positions match TRBD1. This CDR3 contains 13 residues. Trimming at V came to 8 bases and at J to 8 bases, leaving 8 bases not matched to a gene. Per germline, CDR1 LGHDT and CDR2 YNNKEL (reference sequence). DNA for the CDR3: TGTGCCAGCCGGGGACAGCTGGGGGAAAAACTGTTTTTT. Translation: CASRGQLGEKLFF.

This clonotype has a handful of counts. The chain uses TRBV5-1 and TRBJ2-1, with a weak D call TRBD1 (5 bases). Germline CDR1 reads SGHRS; CDR2 reads YFSETQ. CDR3 length: 14 residues. The V end was cut by 0 bases, the J end by 5 bases, with 9 bases between. The CDR3 DNA is TGCGCCAGCAGCTTGGCGGCAGGGAACAATGAGCAGTTCTTC. Amino acid sequence: CASSLAAGNNEQFF.

This clonotype was observed a handful of times. The CDR3 DNA follows: TGTGCCAGCAGCCAAAAGGGTGGGGACAGGGACTGGAGCTCCTATAATTCACCCCTCCACTTT. Translating it yields CASSQKGGDRDWSSYNSPLHF. The chain has TRBV3-1 and TRBJ1-6; the match to TRBD1 covers 9 bases. In germline, CDR1 is LGHDT, CDR2 YNNKEL (reference sequence). V was pared by 2 bases and J by 0 bases, with 14 bases of the junction left unmatched. The CDR3 length is 21 residues.

This chain uses TRBV20-1 with TRBJ2-7; 7 bases fit TRBD2. Germline assignment: CDR1 DFQATT and CDR2 SNEGSKA (reference sequence). This CDR3 spans 12 amino acids. CDR3 residues: CSAGTNPYEQYV. The CDR3 DNA reads TGCAGCGCCGGGACTAATCCCTACGAGCAGTACGTC.

The chain couples TRBV20-1 to TRBJ2-5; 8 bases are a match to TRBD2. After removal of 5 bases from V and 5 bases from J, the junction contained 16 bases not matched to a gene. The CDR3 is 16 amino acids. CDR1 and CDR2 (germline): DFQATT, SNEGSKA (reference sequence). DNA for the CDR3: TGCAGTGCTCCATCCCCACAACCGGGAGGGCGGGAGACCCAGTACTTC. It specifies CSAPSPQPGGRETQYF.

The rearrangement uses TRBV20-1 and TRBJ2-3, with 9 bases that match TRBD2. The trim removed 6 bases at V and 3 bases at J, leaving 4 bases unmatched. CDR3 length: 13 residues. The germline V gene has CDR1 DFQATT and CDR2 SNEGSKA (reference sequence). The chain's CDR3 is CSASTSGTDTQYF. CDR3 in DNA: TGCAGTGCCTCGACTAGCGGTACAGATACGCAGTATTTT.

The V gene is TRBV7-2, the J gene TRBJ2-4; TRBD1 matches 7 bases. This CDR3 comprises 13 residues. The V and J ends lost 7 bases and 7 bases, in that order; junction bases with no gene match: 7. Germline CDR1 SGHTA, CDR2 FQGNSA. Written as DNA, the CDR3 is TGTGCCAGCACCCACCGGGGACAGAACATTCAGTACTTC. Protein product: CASTHRGQNIQYF.

This sequence joins TRBV12-3 or TRBV12-4 and TRBJ2-5; 9 bases line up with TRBD1. Trimming removed 6 bases from V and 5 bases from J; junction bases left unmatched: 10. The CDR3 sequence is 15 residues long. The CDR3 sequence: CASSTQGAQVETQYF. The CDR3, as DNA: TGTGCCAGCAGCACACAGGGGGCCCAGGTCGAGACCCAGTACTTC.

This clonotype was counted only a few times. The chain links TRBV7-6 to TRBJ2-1; D not certain. Looked up from germline, CDR1 is SGHVS and CDR2 is FNYEAQ. The V and J ends lost 1 base and 9 bases respectively, with 13 bases between them. The CDR3 covers 14 residues. The CDR3: CASSLELETSEQFF. For the CDR3, the DNA is TGTGCCAGCAGCTTAGAACTGGAGACAAGTGAGCAGTTCTTC. Filled out from reference TRBV7-6 and TRBJ2-1, the complete variable domain reads GAGVSQSPRYKVTKRGQDVALRCDPISGHVSLYWYRQALGQGPEFLTYFNYEAQQDKSGLPNDRFSAERPEGSISTLTIQRTEQRDSAMYRCASSLELETSEQFFGPGTRLTVL.

This chain connects TRBV24-1 to TRBJ2-1; D tentatively fits TRBD1 or TRBD2 (5 bases each). This CDR3 has 17 residues. Trimming removed 4 bases at V and 9 bases at J, with 24 bases between. CDR1 is KGHDR, CDR2 SFDVKD, per germline. The CDR3 sequence: CATSDPPSGPQKGEQFF. In DNA, the CDR3 is TGTGCCACCAGTGACCCACCTTCGGGACCCCAAAAGGGTGAGCAGTTCTTC.

The chain links TRBV3-1 to TRBJ2-7; D unresolved. The V end was cut by 0 bases, the J end by 0 bases, with 6 bases between. This CDR3 has 14 residues. CDR1 LGHDT and CDR2 YNNKEL come from the germline V gene (reference sequence). As DNA, the CDR3 is TGTGCCAGCAGCCAAGATCCGTCCTCCTACGAGCAGTACGTC. Translating gives CASSQDPSSYEQYV.

The J gene is TRBJ2-4, the V gene TRBV2; 9 bases align to TRBD1. Trimming at V came to 6 bases and at J to 7 bases, leaving 1 base not matched to a gene. Germline V lookup: CDR1 SNHLY, CDR2 FYNNEI. The CDR3 spans 12 residues. CDR3 residues: CASSDRGNIQYF. For the CDR3, the DNA is TGTGCCAGCAGCGACAGGGGGAACATTCAGTACTTC.